This T cell receptor (beta chain) was sequenced during a study of blood T cells in healthy people across ages. Findings and limits, study-wide: Using unsorted PBMCs precluded a conclusive naive versus antigen-experienced comparison. Both higher diversity and more naive CD4+ cells marked long-lived donors when set against aged donors.

J gave up 1 base and V 4 bases, and 10 bases lay outside the gene matches. Germline V gives CDR1 DFQATT, CDR2 SNEGSKA (reference sequence). The CDR3 runs 17 residues. Note on this clonotype: No antigen is known for it.

For the second PCR, which ran for roughly 7 to 11 cycles, a sample-barcoded 5' primer and a J-beta primer mix were used. Unique molecular identifiers of 12 random nucleotides labeled each cDNA. Each sample provided no less than 2.5 million CDR3-containing paired-end reads. One entry per CDR3 protein results from TCRdb running MiXCR on the 5' RACE reads. The sample lists 720,000 or so distinct CDR3 sequences; less than 45% were seen once. V gene TRBV20-1 combines with J gene TRBJ2-5; the match to TRBD1 covers 12 bases. The sequenced material came from blood. This receptor was obtained from a man at least 80 years old in good health. The CDR3 nucleotides are TGCAGTGCTACAAAAGGGACAGGGGGCAGGATCCAAGAGACCCAGTACTTC. It yields the protein CSATKGTGGRIQETQYF.